Sequencing of this T cell receptor (beta chain) was carried out in a study of blood T cell repertoires in COVID-19. Study as a whole: Specimens from acute and convalescent COVID-19 originated in the United States, Italy and Spain. PBMCs, B-cell-depleted T cells, or T cells provided the cDNA or gDNA that made up the material.

In this sample, this clone turned up once. Under the authors' procedure: Reference gene primers were amplified, and this amplification served to estimate nucleated cell counts. This table comes from immunoSEQ multiplex PCR, and its TCRdb copy is limited to in-frame clones, with some not included. The V and J calls and clone size are taken from that table; D and trimming were inferred from the DNA. Of about 170,000 clones in the sample, around nine tenths were seen once. V was clipped by 3 bases and J by 6 bases, with 8 bases between them. The length of the CDR3 is 13 residues. CDR1 is SGHDN and CDR2 is FVKESK in the germline V gene.

The TCR sequence derives from a man aged 65 to 79 with acute or convalescent COVID-19. The sample consisted of peripheral blood. The chain employs TRBV14 and TRBJ2-2, with D possibly matching TRBD2 (6 bases). CDR3: CASSHWEAGELFF. CDR3 nucleotide sequence: TGTGCCAGCAGCCATTGGGAGGCCGGGGAGCTGTTTTTT.